This entry features one T cell receptor (beta chain) sequence. This clonotype was seen many times. No antigen is known for it. Qualities for individual bases were not recorded, and no much larger clone is one base off. The CDR3 starts with the cysteine, ends with the phenylalanine, and has 13 residues. Just CDR3 DNA is preserved here, 39 bases in frame from base 1. In the germline V gene (reference sequence), CDR1 corresponds to DFQATT and CDR2 to SNEGSKA. V loses 2 bases of germline sequence and J loses 2 bases, and the interval between the two ends is 9 bases. This sample was taken from a study of T-cell reconstitution after alpha-beta-depleted transplantation in children (dated by TCRdb to the mid-2010s). In the study overall: The study quantitatively tracked T-cell immune reconstitution after TCRalphabeta/CD19-depleted allogeneic hematopoietic cell transplantation in children using TCR repertoire profiling.

The treatment or condition label corresponds to: allogeneic hematopoietic cell transplantation with graft depleted of TCRalphabeta T cells and CD19 B cells. Transplant recipients were children who received TCRalphabeta/CD19-depleted allogeneic hematopoietic cell grafts. Results the study describes overall, beyond this receptor: The frequencies of hyperexpanded clones fell over the following months, and after one year, T-cell counts and TCRbeta diversity were mostly attributed to newly produced T cells. In some patients, the high TCRbeta diversity seen at day 60 was put down to recipient T cells and intrathymic progenitors that had survived conditioning. The apparently early alphabetaT-cell count recovery about two months after transplant was reportedly dependent on only several hundred rapidly expanded clones derived from non-depleted graft cells.

The library came from PCR. The listed sequencing device is Illumina HiSeq 2500. Molecular barcoding was employed in the preparation of TCR libraries, with unique molecular identifiers being used to normalize TCRbeta repertoire quantification. The raw public reads went through TCRdb reprocessing: fastp at Q25, MiXCR clone calling, in-frame beta chains kept. Each entry is one CDR3 protein sequence, shown with its most common DNA and genes. For this sample the table gives more than 100,000 distinct CDR3 sequences, of which under 30% were detected only once. Approximately 10% of the sample lies in the top ten.

The receptor was isolated from a male patient between 2 and 15 years old who had a stem cell transplant for chronic granulomatous disease, so the T cells may come from the graft donor. The chain couples TRBV20-1 to TRBJ2-5, and TRBD2 may be the D gene, going by 7 matching bases. Specimen: PBMCs, mostly from graft donor cells, collected 180 days after TCRalphabeta/CD19-depleted stem cell transplant. The nucleotide sequence is given as TGCAGTGCTAGAAGGGGGGGGCAAGAGACCCAGTACTTC. Its product reads: CSARRGGQETQYF.